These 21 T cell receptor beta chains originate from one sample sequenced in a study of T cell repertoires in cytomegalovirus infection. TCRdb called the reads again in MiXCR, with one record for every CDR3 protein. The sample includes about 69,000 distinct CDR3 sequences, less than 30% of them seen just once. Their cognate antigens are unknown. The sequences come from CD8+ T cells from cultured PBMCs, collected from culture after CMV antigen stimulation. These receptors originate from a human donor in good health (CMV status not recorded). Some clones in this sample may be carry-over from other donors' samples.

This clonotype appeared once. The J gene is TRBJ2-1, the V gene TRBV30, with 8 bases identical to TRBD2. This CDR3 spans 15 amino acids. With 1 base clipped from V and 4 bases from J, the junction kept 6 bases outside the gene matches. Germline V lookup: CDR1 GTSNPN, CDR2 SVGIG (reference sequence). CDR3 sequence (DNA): TGTGCCTGGAGTGAGGCTAGCGGGTTTTACAATGAGCAGTTCTTC. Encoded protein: CAWSEASGFYNEQFF.

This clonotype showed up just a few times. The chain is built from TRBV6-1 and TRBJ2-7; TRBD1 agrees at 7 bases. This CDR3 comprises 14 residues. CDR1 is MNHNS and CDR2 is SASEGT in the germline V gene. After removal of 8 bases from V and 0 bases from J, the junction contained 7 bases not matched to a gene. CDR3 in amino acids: CASLQGTDSYEQYF. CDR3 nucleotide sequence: TGTGCCAGCCTACAAGGGACAGACTCCTACGAGCAGTACTTC.

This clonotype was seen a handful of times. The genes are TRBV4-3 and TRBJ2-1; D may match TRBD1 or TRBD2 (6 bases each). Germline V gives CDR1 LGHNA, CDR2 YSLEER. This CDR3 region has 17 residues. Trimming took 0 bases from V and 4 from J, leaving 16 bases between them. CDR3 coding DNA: TGCGCCAGCAGCCAAGAAGGAACGGGGGCCGCGTACAATGAGCAGTTCTTC. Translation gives CASSQEGTGAAYNEQFF.

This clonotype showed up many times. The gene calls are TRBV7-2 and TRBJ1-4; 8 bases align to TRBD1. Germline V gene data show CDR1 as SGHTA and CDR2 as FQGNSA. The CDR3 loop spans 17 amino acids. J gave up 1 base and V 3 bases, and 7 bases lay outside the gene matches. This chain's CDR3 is CASSLQGAMLTNEKLFF. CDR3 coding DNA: TGTGCCAGCAGCTTGCAGGGGGCGATGTTAACTAATGAAAAACTGTTTTTT.

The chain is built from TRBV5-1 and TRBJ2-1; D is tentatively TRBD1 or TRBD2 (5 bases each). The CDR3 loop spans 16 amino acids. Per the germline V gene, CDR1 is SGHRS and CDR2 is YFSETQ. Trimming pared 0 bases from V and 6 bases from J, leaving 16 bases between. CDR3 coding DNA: TGCGCCAGCAGCTTGGCGGTGGGACCTACAGGCAATGAGCAGTTCTTC. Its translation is CASSLAVGPTGNEQFF. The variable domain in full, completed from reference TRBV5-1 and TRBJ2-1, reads KAGVTQTPRYLIKTRGQQVTLSCSPISGHRSVSWYQQTPGQGLQFLFEYFSETQRNKGNFPGRFSGRQFSNSRSEMNVSTLELGDSALYLCASSLAVGPTGNEQFFGPGTRLTVL.

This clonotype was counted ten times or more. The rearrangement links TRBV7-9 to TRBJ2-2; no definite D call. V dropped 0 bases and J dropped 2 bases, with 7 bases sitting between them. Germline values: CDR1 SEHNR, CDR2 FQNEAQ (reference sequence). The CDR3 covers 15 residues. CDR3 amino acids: CASSLARGNTGELFF. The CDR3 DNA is TGTGCCAGCAGCTTAGCCCGAGGAAACACCGGGGAGCTGTTTTTT.

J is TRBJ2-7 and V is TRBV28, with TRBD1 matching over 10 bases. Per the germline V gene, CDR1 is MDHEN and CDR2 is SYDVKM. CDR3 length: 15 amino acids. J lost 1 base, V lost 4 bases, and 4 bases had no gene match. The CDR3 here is CASSSPGQGSYEQYF. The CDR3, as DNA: TGTGCCAGCAGTTCTCCGGGACAGGGGTCCTACGAGCAGTACTTC.

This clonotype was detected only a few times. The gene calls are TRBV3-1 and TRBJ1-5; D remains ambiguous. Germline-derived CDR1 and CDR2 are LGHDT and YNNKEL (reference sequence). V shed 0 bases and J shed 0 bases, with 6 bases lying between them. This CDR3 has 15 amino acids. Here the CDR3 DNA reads TGTGCCAGCAGCCAAGATCTGGGTAGCAATCAGCCCCAGCATTTT. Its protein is CASSQDLGSNQPQHF.

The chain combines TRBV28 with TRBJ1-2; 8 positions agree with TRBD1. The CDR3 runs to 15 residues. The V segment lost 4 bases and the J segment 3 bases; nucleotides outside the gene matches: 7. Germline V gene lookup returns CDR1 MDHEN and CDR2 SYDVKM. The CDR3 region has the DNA TGTGCCAGCAGTTCCTCCAGGGGGCGGGACTATGGCTACACCTTC. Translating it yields CASSSSRGRDYGYTF.

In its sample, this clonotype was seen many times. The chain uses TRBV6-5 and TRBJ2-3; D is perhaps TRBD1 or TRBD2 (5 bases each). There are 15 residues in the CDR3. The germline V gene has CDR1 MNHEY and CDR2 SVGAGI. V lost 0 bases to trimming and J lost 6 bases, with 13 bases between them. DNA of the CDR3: TGTGCCAGCAGTTACTCGGGACGACCTAGGGATACGCAGTATTTT. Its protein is CASSYSGRPRDTQYF.

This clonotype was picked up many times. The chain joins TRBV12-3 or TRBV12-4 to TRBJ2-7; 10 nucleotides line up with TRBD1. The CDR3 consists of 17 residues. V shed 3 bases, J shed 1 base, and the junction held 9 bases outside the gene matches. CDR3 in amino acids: CASSLGGQGPSSYEQYF. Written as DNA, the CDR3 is TGTGCCAGCAGTTTGGGGGGACAGGGGCCGTCTTCCTACGAGCAGTACTTC.

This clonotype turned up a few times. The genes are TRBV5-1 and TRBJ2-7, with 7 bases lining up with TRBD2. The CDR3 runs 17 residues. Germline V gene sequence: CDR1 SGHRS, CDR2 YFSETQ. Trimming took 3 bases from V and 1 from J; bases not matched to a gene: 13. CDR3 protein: CASSWGTPGGSSYEQYF. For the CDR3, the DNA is TGCGCCAGCAGCTGGGGAACCCCGGGGGGTTCTTCCTACGAGCAGTACTTC.

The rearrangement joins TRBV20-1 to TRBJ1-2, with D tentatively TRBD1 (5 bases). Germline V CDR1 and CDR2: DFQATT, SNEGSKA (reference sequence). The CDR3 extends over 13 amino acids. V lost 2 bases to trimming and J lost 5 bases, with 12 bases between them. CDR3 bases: TGCAGTGCTAGAACCCAGGGCATATATGGCTACACCTTC. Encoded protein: CSARTQGIYGYTF.

CDR3 nucleotides: TGTGCCAGCAGACGCGATGTGGGGACAGGGGCGAACTATGGCTACACCTTC. Encoded protein: CASRRDVGTGANYGYTF. V and J are TRBV12-3 or TRBV12-4 and TRBJ1-2, with 10 bases that match TRBD1. CDR3 length: 17 residues. V trimming: 6 bases; J trimming: 2 bases; junction bases outside the gene matches: 12.

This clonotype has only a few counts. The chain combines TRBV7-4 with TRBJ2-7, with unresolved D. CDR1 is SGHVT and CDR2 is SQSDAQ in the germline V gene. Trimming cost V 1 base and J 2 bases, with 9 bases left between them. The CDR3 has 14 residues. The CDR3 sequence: CASSLGLQPYEQYF. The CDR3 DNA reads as TGTGCCAGCAGCTTAGGGCTACAGCCCTACGAGCAGTACTTC.

This chain's CDR3 is CASRKWDTEAFF. The CDR3 DNA follows: TGTGCCAGTAGAAAGTGGGACACTGAAGCTTTCTTT. V gene TRBV19 combines with J gene TRBJ1-1; D is undetermined. The germline V gene encodes CDR1 LNHDA and CDR2 SQIVND (reference sequence). Trimming stripped 6 bases from V and 3 bases from J, with 8 bases between. CDR3 length equals 12 residues.

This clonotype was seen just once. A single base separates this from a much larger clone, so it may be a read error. The CDR3 sequence: CASSLAGANSGANVLTF. The CDR3 nucleotides are TGTGCCAGCAGCTTGGCCGGGGCCAACTCTGGGGCCAACGTCCTGACTTTC. The V call is TRBV7-8, the J call TRBJ2-6; D is perhaps TRBD1 or TRBD2 (5 bases each). Germline CDR1 SGHVS, CDR2 FQNEAQ. This CDR3 has 17 residues. V lost 3 bases, J lost 0 bases, and 12 bases lay in between.

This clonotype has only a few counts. The CDR3 region is CASSQDQAGGSYEQYF. CDR3 DNA sequence: TGCGCCAGCAGCCAAGATCAAGCGGGAGGGTCCTACGAGCAGTACTTC. The chain employs TRBV4-1 and TRBJ2-7; 10 bases align to TRBD2. Germline V gives CDR1 MGHRA, CDR2 YSYEKL. J was trimmed by 1 base and V by 0 bases; bases with no gene match: 3. The CDR3 has 16 residues.

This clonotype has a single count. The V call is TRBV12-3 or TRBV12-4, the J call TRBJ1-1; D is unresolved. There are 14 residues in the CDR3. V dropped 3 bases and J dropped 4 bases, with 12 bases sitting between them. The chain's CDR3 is CASSFSGSVTEAFF. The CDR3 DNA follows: TGTGCCAGCAGTTTCTCGGGGTCGGTCACTGAAGCTTTCTTT.

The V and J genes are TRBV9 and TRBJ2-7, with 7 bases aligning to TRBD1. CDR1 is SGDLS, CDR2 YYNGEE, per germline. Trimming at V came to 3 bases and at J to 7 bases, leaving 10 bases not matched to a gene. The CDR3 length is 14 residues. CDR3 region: CASSEGDRGQEQYF. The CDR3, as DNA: TGTGCCAGCAGCGAGGGGGACAGAGGTCAAGAGCAGTACTTC.

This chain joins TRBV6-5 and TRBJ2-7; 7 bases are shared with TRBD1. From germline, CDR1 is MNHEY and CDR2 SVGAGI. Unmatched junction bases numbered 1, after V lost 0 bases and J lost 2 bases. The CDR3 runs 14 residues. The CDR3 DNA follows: TGTGCCAGCAGTTACTCTGGGACAGCCTACGAGCAGTACTTC. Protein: CASSYSGTAYEQYF.